Below, 21 T cell receptor beta chains from the same sample are listed, as sequenced in a study of blood T cell repertoires in COVID-19. Here immunoSEQ multiplex PCR was the method, and the copy in TCRdb shows in-frame clones only, minus some. Of approximately 300,000 clones in the sample, 89% were seen once. Material: PBMCs or T cells enriched from blood (not recorded which). These TCRs come from a young woman who had recovered from COVID-19.

This clone was seen just once. V gene TRBV28 combines with J gene TRBJ2-7; the match to TRBD2 covers 9 bases. Losses at the gene ends were 8 bases for V and 2 bases for J; bases not matched to a gene: 10. Germline-derived CDR1 and CDR2 are MDHEN and SYDVKM. The CDR3 has 15 residues. The CDR3 DNA is TGTGCCAGCTCGTCACTAGCGGGCTTCCCCTACGAGCAGTACTTC. This encodes CASSSLAGFPYEQYF.

This chain uses TRBV6-5 with TRBJ1-2; tentatively, D is TRBD1 (6 bases). CDR1 MNHEY and CDR2 SVGAGI come from the germline V gene. V gave up 0 bases and J gave up 0 bases, with 8 bases separating them. This CDR3 spans 15 amino acids. The CDR3 DNA follows: TGTGCCAGCAGTTACTCACAGGGCTCTAACTATGGCTACACCTTC. Translated: CASSYSQGSNYGYTF.

The V gene is TRBV27, the J gene TRBJ2-7, with 14 bases that match TRBD2. Germline values: CDR1 MNHEY, CDR2 SMNVEV (reference sequence). The trim removed 5 bases at V and 5 bases at J, leaving 2 bases unmatched. The CDR3 loop spans 14 amino acids. CDR3 residues: CASSGLAGGHEQYF. The DNA of the CDR3 is TGTGCCAGCAGTGGACTAGCGGGAGGCCACGAGCAGTACTTC.

V gene TRBV7-2 combines with J gene TRBJ2-5, with 11 bases matching TRBD2. This CDR3 is built from 16 residues. With 0 bases clipped from V and 4 bases from J, the junction kept 4 bases outside the gene matches. Germline CDR1 and CDR2: SGHTA and FQGNSA. The CDR3 sequence is CASSLAPGLAGETQYF. The CDR3 DNA reads as TGTGCCAGCAGCTTAGCCCCCGGACTAGCGGGAGAGACCCAGTACTTC. Using reference TRBV7-2 and TRBJ2-5 for the parts outside the CDR3, the full variable domain is GAGVSQSPSNKVTEKGKDVELRCDPISGHTALYWYRQSLGQGLEFLIYFQGNSAPDKSGLPSDRFSAERTGGSVSTLTIQRTQQEDSAVYLCASSLAPGLAGETQYFGPGTRLLVL.

The chain's CDR3 is CASSPGQGEELFF. For the CDR3, the DNA is TGTGCCAGTAGTCCGGGACAGGGAGAGGAGCTGTTTTTT. This rearrangement joins TRBV19 to TRBJ2-2, with 9 bases lining up with TRBD1. Trimming cost V 5 bases and J 10 bases; bases outside gene matches: 5. This CDR3 spans 13 amino acids. The germline V gene encodes CDR1 LNHDA and CDR2 SQIVND (reference sequence).

This rearrangement joins TRBV5-4 to TRBJ1-6, with 8 bases identical to TRBD1. V shed 3 bases and J 8 bases; nucleotides not matched to a gene: 7. This CDR3 contains 15 residues. CDR1 SGHNT and CDR2 YYREEE come from the germline V gene (reference sequence). In DNA, the CDR3 is TGTGCCAGCAGCTCCTCCCGACAGGGGTATTCACCCCTCCACTTT. Translation: CASSSSRQGYSPLHF.

V and J are TRBV18 and TRBJ1-4; 7 bases agree with TRBD1. There are 14 residues in the CDR3. Germline assignment: CDR1 KGHSH and CDR2 LQKENI. V was pared by 6 bases and J by 3 bases, with 4 bases of the junction left unmatched. The CDR3 region has the DNA TGTGCCAGCTCGGACGGGACAGCTAATGAAAAACTGTTTTTT. Amino acid sequence: CASSDGTANEKLFF.

This clone has just a few counts. This chain links TRBV19 with TRBJ1-3, with 7 bases that match TRBD1. CDR1 is LNHDA, CDR2 SQIVND, per germline (reference sequence). CDR3 length equals 17 residues. Germline trimming cut 5 bases from V and 1 base from J; bases unmatched to any gene: 11. The CDR3 sequence: CASSYNTGTASGNTIYF. CDR3 in DNA: TGTGCCAGTAGTTACAACACCGGGACAGCTTCTGGAAACACCATATATTTT.

The V and J genes are TRBV27 and TRBJ1-1, with a weak D call TRBD1 (5 bases). From germline, CDR1 is MNHEY and CDR2 SMNVEV (reference sequence). The CDR3 loop spans 11 amino acids. V dropped 3 bases and J dropped 10 bases, with 9 bases sitting between them. This chain's CDR3 is CASSFWGGAFF. The CDR3 DNA reads TGTGCCAGCAGTTTTTGGGGGGGAGCTTTCTTT.

V and J are TRBV6-1 and TRBJ1-6, with D hard to call. Germline CDR1 reads MNHNS; CDR2 reads SASEGT. The V and J ends lost 1 base and 7 bases respectively, with 8 bases between them. The CDR3 totals 14 residues. Here the CDR3 DNA reads TGTGCCAGCAGTGAAGGGGCGGGAAATTCACCCCTCCACTTT. Its protein product is CASSEGAGNSPLHF.

The chain recombines TRBV20-1 with TRBJ2-7; D is uncertain. The germline V gene encodes CDR1 DFQATT and CDR2 SNEGSKA (reference sequence). With 3 bases removed from V and 1 base from J, the gap between germline ends came to 7 bases. This CDR3 has 12 residues. CDR3 coding DNA: TGCAGTGCTAGTGTCCTTTCCTACGAGCAGTACTTC. Its protein is CSASVLSYEQYF.

The chain uses TRBV27 and TRBJ2-2, with TRBD2 identical over 12 bases. After removal of 6 bases from V and 4 bases from J, the junction contained 15 bases not matched to a gene. The CDR3 extends over 19 amino acids. Germline CDR1 reads MNHEY; CDR2 reads SMNVEV (reference sequence). In DNA form, the CDR3 reads TGTGCCAGCAGGCAATGGGGGACTAGCGGGCCGGGGGGCACCGGGGAGCTGTTTTTT. This translates into CASRQWGTSGPGGTGELFF.

The gene calls are TRBV19 and TRBJ2-3, with a tentative D call TRBD1 (6 bases). This CDR3 contains 19 residues. Germline-derived CDR1 and CDR2 are LNHDA and SQIVND (reference sequence). V lost 1 base and J 1 base, leaving 21 bases between the germline ends. In nucleotides, the CDR3 is TGTGCCAGTAGTATAGGGCCCCCCCACGGACAGCTGGGCACAGATACGCAGTATTTT. Translating gives CASSIGPPHGQLGTDTQYF.

V and J are TRBV5-1 and TRBJ1-1, with D perhaps matching TRBD1 (5 bases). CDR1 is SGHRS and CDR2 is YFSETQ in the germline V gene. Trimming left V 4 bases short and J 7 bases short, with 11 bases between. The CDR3 runs 12 residues. CDR3 in amino acids: CASSPGTVEAFF. The DNA for the CDR3 is TGCGCCAGCAGCCCTGGGACTGTTGAAGCTTTCTTT.

The chain joins TRBV28 to TRBJ2-7, with 9 nucleotides matching TRBD2. Germline CDR1 and CDR2: MDHEN and SYDVKM. This CDR3 comprises 15 residues. The junction had 5 bases not matched to a gene; V was cut back by 3 bases and J by 2 bases. This CDR3 is CASSLRGTSPYEQYF. CDR3 nucleotide sequence: TGTGCCAGCAGTTTGAGGGGGACTAGCCCCTACGAGCAGTACTTC.

V is TRBV30 and J is TRBJ1-1, with 8 positions matching TRBD1. V was pared by 0 bases and J by 7 bases, with 7 bases of the junction left unmatched. CDR3 size: 14 residues. CDR1 is GTSNPN and CDR2 is SVGIG in the germline V gene (reference sequence). This CDR3 is CAWSVTRGQFEAFF. The CDR3 coding sequence is TGTGCCTGGAGTGTAACCAGGGGGCAGTTTGAAGCTTTCTTT.

The rearrangement joins TRBV6-5 to TRBJ1-5, with 7 bases that match TRBD1. The CDR3 has 15 residues. The germline V gene encodes CDR1 MNHEY and CDR2 SVGAGI. Trimming took 5 bases from V and 2 from J; bases not matched to a gene: 6. The CDR3: CASSRQGSGNQPQHF. CDR3 DNA: TGTGCCAGCAGTCGACAGGGCAGCGGCAATCAGCCCCAGCATTTT.

This chain links TRBV7-2 with TRBJ1-5; 8 bases fit TRBD1. The CDR3 covers 15 residues. CDR1 and CDR2 (germline): SGHTA, FQGNSA. The V gene end was trimmed by 4 bases and the J gene end by 5 bases; junction bases not matched to a gene: 7. CDR3 sequence (DNA): TGTGCCAGCAGCTCCTATGGACAGGGTTATCAGCCCCAGCATTTT. As protein: CASSSYGQGYQPQHF.

The V gene is TRBV3-1 (or the pseudogene TRBV3-2), the J gene TRBJ1-5; TRBD1 matches 8 bases. V lost 4 bases to trimming and J lost 4 bases; unmatched junction nucleotides: 6. Germline CDR1 LGHDT, CDR2 YNNKEL (reference sequence). The CDR3 is made up of 15 amino acids. The CDR3, as DNA: TGTGCCAGCAGCCTAGGACAGGGCCCTAATCAGCCCCAGCATTTT. Translated, it gives CASSLGQGPNQPQHF.

This clone was observed once. The chain employs TRBV19 and TRBJ2-3; the D gene is possibly TRBD2 (5 bases). Germline V CDR1 and CDR2: LNHDA, SQIVND (reference sequence). The CDR3 totals 10 residues. Trimming removed 4 bases at V and 9 bases at J, with 5 bases between. In DNA form, the CDR3 reads TGTGCCAGTAGTAGCGGGACGCAGTATTTT. Encoded protein: CASSSGTQYF.

The J gene is TRBJ1-3, the V gene TRBV18; 7 nucleotides agree with TRBD1. After removal of 5 bases from V and 4 bases from J, the junction contained 11 bases not matched to a gene. The CDR3 is 16 amino acids. The germline CDR1 and CDR2 sequences are KGHSH and LQKENI. CDR3 nucleotide sequence: TGTGCCAGCTCAACCCGACAGGGTCTGGTGGGAAACACCATATATTTT. Translated, it gives CASSTRQGLVGNTIYF.